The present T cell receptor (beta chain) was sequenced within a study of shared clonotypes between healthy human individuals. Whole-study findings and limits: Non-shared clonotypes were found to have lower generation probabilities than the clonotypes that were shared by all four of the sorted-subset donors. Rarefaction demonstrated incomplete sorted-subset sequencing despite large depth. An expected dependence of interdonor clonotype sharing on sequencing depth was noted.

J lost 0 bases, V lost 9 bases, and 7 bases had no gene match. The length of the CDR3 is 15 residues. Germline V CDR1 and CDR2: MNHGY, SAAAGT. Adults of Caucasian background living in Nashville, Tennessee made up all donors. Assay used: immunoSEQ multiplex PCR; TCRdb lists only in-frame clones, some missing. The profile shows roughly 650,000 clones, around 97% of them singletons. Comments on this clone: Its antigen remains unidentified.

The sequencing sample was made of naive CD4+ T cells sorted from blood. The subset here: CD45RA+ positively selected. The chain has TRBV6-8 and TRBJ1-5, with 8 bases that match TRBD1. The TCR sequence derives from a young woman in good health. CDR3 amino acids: CASIQGAYSNQPQHF. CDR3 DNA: TGTGCCAGTATTCAGGGGGCATATAGCAATCAGCCCCAGCATTTT.